This T cell receptor beta chain originates from a study of Ad26.COV2.S vaccination and SARS-CoV-2 variants. Study-level information: Dosing was one shot or two shots 56 days apart.

Some clones are missing from TCRdb's copy, which holds only in-frame ones; the method was immunoSEQ multiplex PCR. The sample holds about 500,000 clones, 89% seen once. The CDR3 extends over 16 amino acids. Germline lookup yields CDR1 LNHDA and CDR2 SQIVND (reference sequence). J lost 0 bases, V lost 4 bases, and 6 bases had no gene match. Overall study results and limits: Relative to placebo recipients, vaccine recipients exhibited elevated spike-specific TCR breadth.

Points on this clone: What it binds is not known.

The sample's treatment: around 19 received Ad26.COV2.S at low or high dose, single or two shots; 5 received placebo; per-sample allocation not given. Samples analyzed were those drawn on day 63 after the first vaccine or placebo injection. The vaccine delivered Wuhan-strain SARS-CoV-2 spike through an Ad26 vector. The origin of this receptor is a person between 18 and 65 years old who received the Ad26.COV2.S COVID-19 vaccine or a placebo. This chain connects TRBV19 to TRBJ2-5, with 9 bases identical to TRBD1. Material: peripheral blood, obtained in a trial of Ad26.COV2.S vaccine versus placebo. The DNA for the CDR3 is TGTGCCAGTAGTAATCCGGGACAGGGCTACCAAGAGACCCAGTACTTC. As protein: CASSNPGQGYQETQYF.